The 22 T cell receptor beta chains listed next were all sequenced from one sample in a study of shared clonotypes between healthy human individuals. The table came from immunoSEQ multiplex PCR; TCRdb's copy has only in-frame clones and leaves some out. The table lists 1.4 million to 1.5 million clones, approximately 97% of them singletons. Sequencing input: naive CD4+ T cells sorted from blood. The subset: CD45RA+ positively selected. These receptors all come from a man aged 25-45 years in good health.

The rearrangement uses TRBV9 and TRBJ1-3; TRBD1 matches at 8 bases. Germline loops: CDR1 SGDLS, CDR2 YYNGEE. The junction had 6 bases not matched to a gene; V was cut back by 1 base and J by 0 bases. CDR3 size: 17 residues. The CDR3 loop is CASSVFDRGVSGNTIYF. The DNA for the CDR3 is TGTGCCAGCAGCGTATTCGACAGGGGAGTCTCTGGAAACACCATATATTTT.

The CDR3 sequence is CAWSPMGQYNQPQHF. CDR3 nucleotide sequence: TGTGCCTGGAGTCCGATGGGACAGTACAATCAGCCCCAGCATTTT. The rearrangement uses TRBV30 and TRBJ1-5; 7 nucleotides match TRBD1. The CDR3 runs to 15 residues. The germline V gene encodes CDR1 GTSNPN and CDR2 SVGIG (reference sequence). The V and J ends lost 2 bases and 3 bases, in that order; junction bases with no gene match: 7.

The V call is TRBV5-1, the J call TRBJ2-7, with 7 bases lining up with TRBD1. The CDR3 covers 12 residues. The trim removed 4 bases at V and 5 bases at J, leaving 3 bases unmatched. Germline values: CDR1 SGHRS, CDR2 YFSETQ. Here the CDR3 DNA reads TGCGCCAGCAGCAGGGACAGTAACGAGCAGTACTTC. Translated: CASSRDSNEQYF.

CDR3: CASSLWGSDTQYF. The CDR3 DNA sequence: TGCGCCAGCAGCTTGTGGGGGTCAGATACGCAGTATTTT. The chain recombines TRBV5-1 with TRBJ2-3, with D perhaps TRBD1 or TRBD2 (5 bases each). The CDR3 loop spans 13 amino acids. CDR1 SGHRS and CDR2 YFSETQ come from the germline V gene. Trimming pared 1 base from V and 4 bases from J, leaving 7 bases between. The whole variable domain, remainder taken from reference TRBV5-1 and TRBJ2-3, is KAGVTQTPRYLIKTRGQQVTLSCSPISGHRSVSWYQQTPGQGLQFLFEYFSETQRNKGNFPGRFSGRQFSNSRSEMNVSTLELGDSALYLCASSLWGSDTQYFGPGTRLTVL.

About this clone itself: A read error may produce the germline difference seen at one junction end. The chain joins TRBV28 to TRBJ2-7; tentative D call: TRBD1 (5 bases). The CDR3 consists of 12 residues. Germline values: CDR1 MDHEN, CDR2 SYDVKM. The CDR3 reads CASSLLGSRADF. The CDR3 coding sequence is TGTGCCAGCAGTTTATTAGGTAGCAGGGCGGACTTC.

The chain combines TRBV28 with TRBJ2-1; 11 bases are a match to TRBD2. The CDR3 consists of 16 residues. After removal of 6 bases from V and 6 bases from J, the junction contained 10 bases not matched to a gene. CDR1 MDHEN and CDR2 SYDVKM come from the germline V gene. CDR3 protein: CASREGSSGRINEQFF. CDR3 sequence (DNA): TGTGCCAGCAGAGAGGGGTCTAGCGGGAGGATCAATGAGCAGTTCTTC. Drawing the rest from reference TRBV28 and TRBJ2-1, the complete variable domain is DVKVTQSSRYLVKRTGEKVFLECVQDMDHENMFWYRQDPGLGLRLIYFSYDVKMKEKGDIPEGYSVSREKKERFSLILESASTNQTSMYLCASREGSSGRINEQFFGPGTRLTVL.

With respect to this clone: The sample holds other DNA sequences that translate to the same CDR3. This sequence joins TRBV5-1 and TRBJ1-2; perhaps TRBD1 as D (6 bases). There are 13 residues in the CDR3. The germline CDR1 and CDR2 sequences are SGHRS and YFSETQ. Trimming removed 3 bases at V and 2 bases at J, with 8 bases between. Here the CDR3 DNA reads TGCGCCAGCAGCTCACAGGGCAACTATGGCTACACCTTC. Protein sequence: CASSSQGNYGYTF.

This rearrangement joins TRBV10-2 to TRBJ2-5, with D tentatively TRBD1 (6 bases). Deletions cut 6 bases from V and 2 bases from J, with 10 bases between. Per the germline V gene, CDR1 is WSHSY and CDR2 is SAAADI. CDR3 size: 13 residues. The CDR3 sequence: CASRNDRQETQYF. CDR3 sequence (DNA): TGCGCCAGCAGGAACGACAGGCAAGAGACCCAGTACTTC.

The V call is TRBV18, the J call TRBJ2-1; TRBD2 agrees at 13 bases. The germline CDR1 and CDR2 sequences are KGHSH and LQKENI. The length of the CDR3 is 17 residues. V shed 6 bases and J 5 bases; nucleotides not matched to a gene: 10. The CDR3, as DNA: TGTGCCAGCTCGCTAGTTGGGACTAGCGGGACGCACAATGAGCAGTTCTTC. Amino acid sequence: CASSLVGTSGTHNEQFF.

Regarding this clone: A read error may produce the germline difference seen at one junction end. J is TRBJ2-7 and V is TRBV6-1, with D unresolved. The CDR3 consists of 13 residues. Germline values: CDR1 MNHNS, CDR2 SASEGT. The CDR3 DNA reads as TGTGCCAGCAGGGAAGGGAACTCCTACGAGCAGTACTTC. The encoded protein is CASREGNSYEQYF.

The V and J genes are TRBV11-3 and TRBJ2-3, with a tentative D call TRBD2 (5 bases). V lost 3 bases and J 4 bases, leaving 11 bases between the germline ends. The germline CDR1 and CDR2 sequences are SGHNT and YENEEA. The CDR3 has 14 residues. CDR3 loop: CASSLGATADTQYF. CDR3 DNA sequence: TGTGCCAGCAGCTTGGGAGCAACGGCAGATACGCAGTATTTT.

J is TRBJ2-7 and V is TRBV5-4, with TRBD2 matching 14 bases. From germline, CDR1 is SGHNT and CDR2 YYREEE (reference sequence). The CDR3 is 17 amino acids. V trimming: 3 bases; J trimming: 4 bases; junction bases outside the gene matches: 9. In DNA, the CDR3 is TGTGCCAGCAGCTCTACCGGGACTAGCGGGAGCCTTTACGAGCAGTACTTC. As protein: CASSSTGTSGSLYEQYF.

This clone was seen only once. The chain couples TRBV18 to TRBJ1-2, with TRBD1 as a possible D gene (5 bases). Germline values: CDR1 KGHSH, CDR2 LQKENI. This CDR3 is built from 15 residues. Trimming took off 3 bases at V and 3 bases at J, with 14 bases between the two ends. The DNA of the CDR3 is TGTGCCAGCTCACCCATCCCAGCGGGGGACTATGGCTACACCTTC. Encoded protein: CASSPIPAGDYGYTF.

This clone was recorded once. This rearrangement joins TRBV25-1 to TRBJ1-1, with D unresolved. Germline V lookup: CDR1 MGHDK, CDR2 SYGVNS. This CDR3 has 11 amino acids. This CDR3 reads CASNRNTEAFF. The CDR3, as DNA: TGTGCTTCCAACAGGAACACTGAAGCTTTCTTT.

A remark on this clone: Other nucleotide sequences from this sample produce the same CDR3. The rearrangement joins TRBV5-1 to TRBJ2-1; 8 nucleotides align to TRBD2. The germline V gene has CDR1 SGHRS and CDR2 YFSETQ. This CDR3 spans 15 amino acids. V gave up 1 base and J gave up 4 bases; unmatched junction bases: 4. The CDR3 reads CASSLTSGAYNEQFF. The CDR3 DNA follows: TGCGCCAGCAGCTTGACTAGCGGAGCTTACAATGAGCAGTTCTTC. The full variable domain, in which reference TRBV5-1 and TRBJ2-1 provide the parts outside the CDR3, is KAGVTQTPRYLIKTRGQQVTLSCSPISGHRSVSWYQQTPGQGLQFLFEYFSETQRNKGNFPGRFSGRQFSNSRSEMNVSTLELGDSALYLCASSLTSGAYNEQFFGPGTRLTVL.

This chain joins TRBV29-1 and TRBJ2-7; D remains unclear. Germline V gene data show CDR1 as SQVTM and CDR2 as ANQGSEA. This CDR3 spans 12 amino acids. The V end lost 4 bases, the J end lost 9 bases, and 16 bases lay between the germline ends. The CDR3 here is CSVATSPDGQYF. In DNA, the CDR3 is TGCAGCGTTGCAACCTCCCCGGATGGGCAGTACTTC.

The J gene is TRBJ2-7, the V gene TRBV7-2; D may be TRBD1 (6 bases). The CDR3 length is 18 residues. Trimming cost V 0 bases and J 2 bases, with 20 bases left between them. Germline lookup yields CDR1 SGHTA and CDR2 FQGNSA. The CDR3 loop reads CASSLALIMTGSTYEQYF. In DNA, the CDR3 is TGTGCCAGCAGCTTAGCCCTAATAATGACAGGCAGTACCTACGAGCAGTACTTC.

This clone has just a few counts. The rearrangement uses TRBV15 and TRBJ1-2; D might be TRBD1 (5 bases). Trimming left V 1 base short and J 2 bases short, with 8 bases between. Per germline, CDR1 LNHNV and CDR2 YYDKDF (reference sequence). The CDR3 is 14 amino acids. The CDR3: CATSRVGANYGYTF. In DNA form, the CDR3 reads TGTGCCACCAGCAGAGTCGGGGCAAACTATGGCTACACCTTC.

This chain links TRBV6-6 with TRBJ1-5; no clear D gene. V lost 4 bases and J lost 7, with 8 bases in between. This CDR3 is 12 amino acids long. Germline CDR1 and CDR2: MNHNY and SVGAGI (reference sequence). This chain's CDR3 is CASSSPRQPQHF. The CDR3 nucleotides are TGTGCCAGCAGTTCCCCACGGCAGCCCCAGCATTTT.

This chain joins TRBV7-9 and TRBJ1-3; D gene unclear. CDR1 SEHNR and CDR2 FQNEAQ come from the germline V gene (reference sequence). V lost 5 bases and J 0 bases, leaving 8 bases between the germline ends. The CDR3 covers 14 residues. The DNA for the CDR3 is TGTGCCAGCAGCCCAGGCTACTCTGGAAACACCATATATTTT. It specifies CASSPGYSGNTIYF.

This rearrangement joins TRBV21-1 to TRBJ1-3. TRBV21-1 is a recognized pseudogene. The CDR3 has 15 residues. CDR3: CASSKAWDSGNTIYF. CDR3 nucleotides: TGTGCCAGCAGCAAAGCGTGGGACTCTGGAAACACCATATATTTT.

The CDR3 DNA is TGCGCCAGCAGCGAGCTACGCACAGATACGCAGTATTTT. Encoded protein: CASSELRTDTQYF. The rearrangement joins TRBV5-1 to TRBJ2-3, with D unclear. This CDR3 spans 13 amino acids. V was clipped by 4 bases and J by 1 base, with 7 bases between them. Germline V lookup: CDR1 SGHRS, CDR2 YFSETQ.